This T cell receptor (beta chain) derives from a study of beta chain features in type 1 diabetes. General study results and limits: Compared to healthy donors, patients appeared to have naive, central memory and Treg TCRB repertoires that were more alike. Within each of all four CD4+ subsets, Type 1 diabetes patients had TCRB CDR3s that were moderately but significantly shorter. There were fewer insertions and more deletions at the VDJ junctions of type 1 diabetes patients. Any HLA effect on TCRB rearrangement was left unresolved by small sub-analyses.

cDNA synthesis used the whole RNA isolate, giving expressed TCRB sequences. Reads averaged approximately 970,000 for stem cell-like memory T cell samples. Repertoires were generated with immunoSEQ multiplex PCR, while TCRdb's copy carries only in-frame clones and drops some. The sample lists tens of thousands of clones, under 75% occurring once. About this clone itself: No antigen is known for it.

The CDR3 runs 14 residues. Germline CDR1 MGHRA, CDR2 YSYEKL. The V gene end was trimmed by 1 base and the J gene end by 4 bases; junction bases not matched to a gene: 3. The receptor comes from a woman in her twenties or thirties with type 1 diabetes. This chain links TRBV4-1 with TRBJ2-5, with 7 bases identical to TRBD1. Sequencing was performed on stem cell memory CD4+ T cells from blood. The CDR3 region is CASSQVRQGETQYF. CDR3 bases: TGCGCCAGCAGCCAAGTCCGACAGGGAGAGACCCAGTACTTC.